This is a list of T cell receptor beta chains from one sample in a study of neurological immune-mediated disorders. Using its own MiXCR run on the 5' RACE reads, TCRdb lists one record per CDR3 protein. The data show 75,000 to 85,000 distinct CDR3 sequences, roughly 18% seen once. The source material was PBMCs. The receptors stem from a woman aged 40 to 50 in good health. CDR3s include the opening cysteine and the closing phenylalanine or tryptophan. A D gene is named only where the DNA matches it firmly. Expanded clones are given a class, and other clones once, few, many or no size at all.

clone_size d_call j_call v_call cdr3_aa cdr3_nt
- - TRBJ2-7 TRBV30 CAWSVGQRRSSYEQYF TGTGCCTGGAGTGTCGGACAGCGTAGAAGCTCCTACGAGCAGTACTTC
many - TRBJ2-6 TRBV25-1 CASIGGANVLTF TGTGCCAGCATAGGTGGGGCCAACGTCCTGACTTTC
many - TRBJ2-3 TRBV20-1 CSARDSAGQIDTQYF TGCAGTGCTAGAGATAGCGCGGGGCAGATCGATACGCAGTATTTT
many - TRBJ1-6 TRBV12-3/TRBV12-4 CASTTGLRGGPLHF TGTGCCAGCACCACTGGACTGCGGGGTGGACCCCTCCACTTT
many TRBD1 TRBJ1-4 TRBV7-2 CASSLAGTGGRKLFF TGTGCCAGCAGCCTGGCCGGGACAGGGGGCCGAAAACTGTTTTTT
many TRBD2 TRBJ2-3 TRBV9 CASSVLAGDTQYF TGTGCCAGCAGCGTCCTAGCGGGGGATACGCAGTATTTT
many - TRBJ2-7 TRBV7-8 CASSLGAGSSYEQYF TGTGCCAGCAGCTTAGGAGCGGGTAGCTCCTACGAGCAGTACTTC
few - TRBJ2-2 TRBV6-2/TRBV6-3 CATGWVVRPGELFF TGTGCCACCGGCTGGGTTGTTCGTCCCGGGGAGCTGTTTTTT
many - TRBJ1-6 TRBV6-5 CASSYTGPSNSPLHF TGTGCCAGCAGTTACACCGGACCTTCTAATTCACCCCTCCACTTT
many - TRBJ1-2 TRBV4-2 CASSQAGDNYGYTF TGTGCCAGCAGCCAAGCAGGTGACAACTATGGCTACACCTTC